This is a list of T cell receptor beta chains from one sample in a study of siplizumab effects on memory and regulatory T cells. Only in-frame clones appear in the TCRdb table, and some are missing; sequencing was by immunoSEQ multiplex PCR. Of over 85,000 clones listed, about 94% were seen once; the top ten hold around 1.1%. Material: CD4+ T cells sorted from blood. Receptor source: a human donor in good health. Both conserved end residues are part of each CDR3. The order of the fields is clone size, V gene, J gene, CDR3 protein. Only part of the rows carry a size: once, few, many, or a class if the clone is expanded.

>-|TRBV28|TRBJ2-7
CASTTDTYEQYF
>-|TRBV9|TRBJ2-2
CASSVGLASTGELFF
>-|TRBV30|TRBJ2-7
CAWSKRYEQYF
>-|TRBV5-1|TRBJ2-1
CASSTGNVIRNEQFF
>once|TRBV25-1|TRBJ2-7
CASSESSVGTGVREQYF
>-|TRBV7-8|TRBJ1-1
CASSLTDRVGTEAFF
>few|TRBV18|TRBJ1-2
CASSQGDRVGYGYTF
>-|TRBV19|TRBJ2-3
CASSTMGLHGDTQYF
>few|TRBV21-1|TRBJ2-7
CASSKGSEPSYEQYF
>-|TRBV27|TRBJ2-3
CASSLLVHTQYF
>-|TRBV28|TRBJ1-2
CASGIVYGYTF
>-|TRBV6-5|TRBJ1-4
CASSYGTGVKLFF
>-|TRBV7-9|TRBJ2-7
CASSSTASSYEQYF
>-|TRBV5-1|TRBJ2-1
CASSLVAGNNEQFF
>-|TRBV6-5|TRBJ1-5
CASNWEGAGQPQHF
>few|TRBV7-9|TRBJ2-1
CASSLGGGRIYNEQFF
>-|TRBV6-6|TRBJ1-2
CASSYSTTGYGYTF
>once|TRBV14|TRBJ2-1
CASSRLAGGNEQFF
>-|TRBV2|TRBJ1-3
CASSARTGRMYSGNTIYF
>once|TRBV7-9|TRBJ1-5
CASSSHGRGGDQPQHF
>-|TRBV7-6|TRBJ1-5
CASSLVGVGQPQHF
>once|TRBV6-6|TRBJ1-3
CASSYFGGSGNTIYF
>-|TRBV6-6|TRBJ2-1
CASTLHGTGDNEQFF
>-|TRBV5-1|TRBJ2-5
CASSLGVAGETQYF
>-|TRBV5-1|TRBJ2-7
CASSRDPATYEQYF
>-|TRBV6-1|TRBJ2-1
CASSGVYSDEQFF
>-|TRBV28|TRBJ1-2
CASRRGDGYTF
>-|TRBV5-5|TRBJ2-1
CASSPETSGRINEQFF
>-|TRBV5-4|TRBJ2-3
CASSNKRELRADTQYF